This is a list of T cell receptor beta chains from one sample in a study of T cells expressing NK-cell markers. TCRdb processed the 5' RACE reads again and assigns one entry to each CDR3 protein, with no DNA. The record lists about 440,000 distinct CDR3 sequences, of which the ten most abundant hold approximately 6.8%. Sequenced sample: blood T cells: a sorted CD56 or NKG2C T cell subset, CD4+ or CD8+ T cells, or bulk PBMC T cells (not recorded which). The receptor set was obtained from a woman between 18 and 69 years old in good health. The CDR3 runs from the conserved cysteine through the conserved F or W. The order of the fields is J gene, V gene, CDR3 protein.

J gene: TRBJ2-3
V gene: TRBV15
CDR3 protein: CATSRARRDTQYF

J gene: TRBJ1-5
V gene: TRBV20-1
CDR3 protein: CSASSTGFYSNQPQHF

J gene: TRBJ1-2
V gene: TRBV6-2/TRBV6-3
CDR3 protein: CASSSRDRGAYGYTF

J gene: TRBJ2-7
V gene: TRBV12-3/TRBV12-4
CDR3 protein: CASRNSGSSYEQYF

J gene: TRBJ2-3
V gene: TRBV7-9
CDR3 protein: CASSLDGTTSDTQYF

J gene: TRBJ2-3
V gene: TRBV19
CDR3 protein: CASSLQGGVSTDTQYF

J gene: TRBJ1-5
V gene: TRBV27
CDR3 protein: CASSFDSNQPQHF

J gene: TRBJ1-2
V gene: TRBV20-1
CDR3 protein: CSARGQKLNYGYTF

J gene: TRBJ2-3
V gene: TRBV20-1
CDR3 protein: CSAERTTGGWTDTQYF

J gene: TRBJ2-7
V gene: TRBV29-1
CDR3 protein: CSVELLAESSYEQYF

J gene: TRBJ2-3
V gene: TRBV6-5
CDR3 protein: CASSYSEGVGGTQYF

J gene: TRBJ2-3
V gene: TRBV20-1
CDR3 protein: CSARGPGPGDTQYF

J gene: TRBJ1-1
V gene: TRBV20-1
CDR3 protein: CSAGTLGEGAFF

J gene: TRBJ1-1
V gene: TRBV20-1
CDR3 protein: CSVWGGAAGRAFF

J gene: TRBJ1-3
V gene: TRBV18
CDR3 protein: CASSPSEGAIGNTIYF

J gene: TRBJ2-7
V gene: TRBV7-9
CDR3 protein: CASSPTGYEQYF

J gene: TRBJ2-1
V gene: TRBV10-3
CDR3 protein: CAISGGGDSYNEQFF

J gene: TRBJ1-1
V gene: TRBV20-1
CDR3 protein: CSATGTEKNTEAFF

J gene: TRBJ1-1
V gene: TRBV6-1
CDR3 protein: CASSPKWQNTEAFF

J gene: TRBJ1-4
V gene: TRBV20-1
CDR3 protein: CSASARWEEKLFF

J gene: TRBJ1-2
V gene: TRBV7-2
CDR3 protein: CASSLPLNYGYTF

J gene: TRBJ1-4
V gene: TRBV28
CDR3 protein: CASGGDVVGEKLFF

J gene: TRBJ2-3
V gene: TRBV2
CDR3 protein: CASTTGQGSTDTQYF

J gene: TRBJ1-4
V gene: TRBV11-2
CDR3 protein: CASSGGGLWEKLFF

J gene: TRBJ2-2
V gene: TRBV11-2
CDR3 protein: CASSVSGSGTGELFF

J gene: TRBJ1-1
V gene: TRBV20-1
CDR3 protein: CSARDPRDSWTEAFF

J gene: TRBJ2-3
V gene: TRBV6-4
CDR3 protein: CASSDSGLGGDTQYF

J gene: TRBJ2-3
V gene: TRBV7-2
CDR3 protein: CASSSLDGRTDTQYF

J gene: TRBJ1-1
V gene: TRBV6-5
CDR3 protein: CASSYSISGPRAFF

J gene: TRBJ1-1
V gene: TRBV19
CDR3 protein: CASRFVKGPRAFF

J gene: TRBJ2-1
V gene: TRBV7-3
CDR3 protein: CASSPFLAGGPPPPGNEQFF

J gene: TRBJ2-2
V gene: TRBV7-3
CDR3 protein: CASSSPGLAGGRPGELFF

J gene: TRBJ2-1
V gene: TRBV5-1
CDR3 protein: CASSLLAATYNEQFF

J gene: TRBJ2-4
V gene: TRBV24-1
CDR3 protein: CATSSAGFTENIQYF

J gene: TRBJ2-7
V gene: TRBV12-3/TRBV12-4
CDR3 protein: CASSSRGLAYEQYF

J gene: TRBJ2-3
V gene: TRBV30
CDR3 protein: CAWEVRRPMGNTQYF

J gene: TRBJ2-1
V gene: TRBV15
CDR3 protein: CATSRGISGNSYNEQFF

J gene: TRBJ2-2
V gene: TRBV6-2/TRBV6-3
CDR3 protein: CASTRLEGLVGELFF

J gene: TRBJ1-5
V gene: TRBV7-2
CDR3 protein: CASSARGLITGQPQHF

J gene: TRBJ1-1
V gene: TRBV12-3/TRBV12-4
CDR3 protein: CASSPGQKNTEAFF

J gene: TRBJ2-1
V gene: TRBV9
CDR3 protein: CASSGRAGVIHNEQFF

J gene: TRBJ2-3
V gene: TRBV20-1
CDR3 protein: CSARDRRGPGDTQYF

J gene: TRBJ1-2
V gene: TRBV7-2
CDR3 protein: CASSLVGEGHYGYTF

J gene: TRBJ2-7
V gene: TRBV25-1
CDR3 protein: CASGRSYEQYF

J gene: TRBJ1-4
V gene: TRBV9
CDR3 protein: CASSQGQGASNEKLFF

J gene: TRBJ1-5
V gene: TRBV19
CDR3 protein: CASSIGTGRPVGLPQHF

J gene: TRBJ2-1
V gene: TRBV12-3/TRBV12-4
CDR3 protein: CASSLWPSNEQFF

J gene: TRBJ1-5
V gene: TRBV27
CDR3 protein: CASRASGGGSNQPQHF

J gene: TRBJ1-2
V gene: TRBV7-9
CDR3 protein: CASSPQGTYGYTF

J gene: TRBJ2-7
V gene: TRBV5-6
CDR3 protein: CASNDRGYEQYF

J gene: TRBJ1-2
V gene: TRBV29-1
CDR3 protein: CSALTGGAQAYGYTF

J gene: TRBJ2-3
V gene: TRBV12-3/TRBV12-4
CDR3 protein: CASNLGVVTDTQYF